A single sample is the source of the 27 T cell receptor beta chains below, sequenced in a study of blood T cell repertoires in COVID-19. Assay used: immunoSEQ multiplex PCR; TCRdb lists only in-frame clones, some missing. The sample consists of about 95,000 clones, around nine tenths of them appearing once. The sample was peripheral blood. The source of these receptors is a woman aged 70-85 years with acute or convalescent COVID-19.

The rearrangement links TRBV6-5 to TRBJ1-6, with 8 nucleotides matching TRBD1. The CDR3 is 15 residues long. CDR1 is MNHEY and CDR2 is SVGAGI in the germline V gene. J gave up 7 bases and V 6 bases, and 8 bases lay outside the gene matches. The CDR3: CASRTGTGLNSPLHF. CDR3 DNA: TGTGCCAGCAGAACGGGGACAGGCCTAAATTCACCCCTCCACTTT.

This chain joins TRBV7-2 and TRBJ1-1; TRBD1 aligns across 9 bases. V was pared by 5 bases and J by 5 bases, with 6 bases of the junction left unmatched. The germline V gene encodes CDR1 SGHTA and CDR2 FQGNSA. The CDR3 is 14 amino acids. This CDR3 reads CASSIQGAWTEAFF. The CDR3 DNA is TGTGCCAGCAGCATACAGGGGGCATGGACTGAAGCTTTCTTT.

This chain joins TRBV4-1 and TRBJ2-6; D unresolved. V lost 3 bases to trimming and J lost 0 bases, with 6 bases between them. The CDR3 totals 15 residues. The V gene's germline CDR1 is MGHRA and CDR2 YSYEKL. The CDR3 loop reads CASSQVSSGANVLTF. CDR3 in DNA: TGCGCCAGCAGCCAGGTTAGCTCTGGGGCCAACGTCCTGACTTTC.

The chain joins TRBV28 to TRBJ2-7, with 10 bases lining up with TRBD1. CDR3 length: 14 amino acids. Germline CDR1 and CDR2: MDHEN and SYDVKM. The trim removed 4 bases at V and 4 bases at J, leaving 4 bases unmatched. CDR3 DNA sequence: TGTGCCAGCAGTTCCCGGACAGGGGGTTACGAGCAGTACGTC. The encoded protein is CASSSRTGGYEQYV.

The chain is built from TRBV5-1 and TRBJ1-2; D gene uncertain. Trimming shortened V by 4 bases and J by 8 bases, and 24 bases separated the two germline ends. There are 16 residues in the CDR3. Germline-derived CDR1 and CDR2 are SGHRS and YFSETQ. This CDR3 is CASSLDWSLIPKGYTF. CDR3 nucleotides: TGCGCCAGCAGCCTTGATTGGTCCCTAATACCCAAAGGCTACACCTTC.

J is TRBJ2-7 and V is TRBV5-4; 8 nucleotides match TRBD1. This CDR3 is built from 14 residues. After removal of 2 bases from V and 5 bases from J, the junction contained 6 bases not matched to a gene. Germline-derived CDR1 and CDR2 are SGHNT and YYREEE (reference sequence). The CDR3 sequence is CASSLFPGQDEQYV. The CDR3 region has the DNA TGTGCCAGCAGCTTATTCCCGGGACAGGACGAGCAGTACGTC.

The chain has TRBV9 and TRBJ1-6; possibly TRBD1 for D (6 bases). Germline CDR1 reads SGDLS; CDR2 reads YYNGEE. The CDR3 is 14 amino acids. The V end was cut by 2 bases, the J end by 11 bases, with 14 bases between. CDR3: CASSVVPGETPLHF. CDR3 nucleotide sequence: TGTGCCAGCAGCGTGGTCCCAGGGGAAACACCCCTCCACTTT.

The chain carries TRBV10-3 and TRBJ2-7; D is uncertain. This CDR3 has 12 residues. Trimming took 5 bases from V and 2 from J, leaving 7 bases between them. Per the germline V gene, CDR1 is ENHRY and CDR2 is SYGVKD. CDR3 in amino acids: CAISTIAYEQYF. The CDR3 coding sequence is TGTGCCATCAGTACGATAGCCTACGAGCAGTACTTC.

V is TRBV5-1 and J is TRBJ2-7, with D tentatively TRBD2 (5 bases). Germline CDR1 and CDR2: SGHRS and YFSETQ. V was shortened by 0 bases and J by 5 bases, with 12 bases between the two germline ends. The CDR3 spans 14 residues. As DNA, the CDR3 is TGCGCCAGCAGCTTGGGACTAAATAAAGACGAGCAGTACGTC. Amino acids: CASSLGLNKDEQYV.

CDR3 bases: TGCAGTGCTAGTTACGAGGTTTTGGCTGTGGGCTACACCTTC. As protein: CSASYEVLAVGYTF. The chain combines TRBV20-1 with TRBJ1-2; D remains ambiguous. This CDR3 is built from 14 residues. V shed 3 bases and J shed 8 bases, with 19 bases lying between them. CDR1 is DFQATT, CDR2 SNEGSKA, per germline (reference sequence).

The gene calls are TRBV23-1 and TRBJ1-1, with TRBD1 identical over 11 bases. TRBV23-1 is assigned to the ORF class and has an uncertain function. V lost 0 bases to trimming and J lost 3 bases; unmatched junction nucleotides: 9. This CDR3 is built from 18 residues. CDR3 sequence reads: CASSQSAGQGARDTEAFF. CDR3 nucleotide sequence: TGCGCCAGCAGTCAATCTGCAGGACAGGGGGCTCGGGACACTGAAGCTTTCTTT.

The rearrangement joins TRBV19 to TRBJ2-2; 7 bases agree with TRBD2. CDR1 LNHDA and CDR2 SQIVND come from the germline V gene (reference sequence). Trimming took 5 bases from V and 6 from J; bases not matched to a gene: 9. This CDR3 has 15 amino acids. The CDR3: CASSGWQGLSGELFF. In DNA, the CDR3 is TGTGCCAGTAGTGGATGGCAGGGACTATCCGGGGAGCTGTTTTTT.

The rearrangement links TRBV6-5 to TRBJ1-5; D is undetermined. V lost 5 bases and J lost 6, with 5 bases in between. The germline gives CDR1 MNHEY, CDR2 SVGAGI. The CDR3 totals 11 residues. CDR3: CASSQSQPQHF. DNA for the CDR3: TGTGCCAGCAGTCAATCTCAGCCCCAGCATTTT.

This clone came up once. The V call is TRBV5-1, the J call TRBJ1-2, with D maybe TRBD1 (6 bases). The V and J ends lost 3 bases and 4 bases respectively, with 10 bases between them. This CDR3 spans 13 amino acids. The germline gives CDR1 SGHRS, CDR2 YFSETQ. The DNA for the CDR3 is TGCGCCAGCAGCTCCACAGGGACCTATGGCTACACCTTC. It specifies CASSSTGTYGYTF.

The chain combines TRBV18 with TRBJ2-1; 9 nucleotides align to TRBD2. This CDR3 is built from 15 residues. Unmatched junction bases numbered 4, after V lost 2 bases and J lost 5 bases. Germline V CDR1 and CDR2: KGHSH, LQKENI. CDR3 in DNA: TGTGCCAGCTCACCAGGACTAGCGAGAAACAATGAGCAGTTCTTC. This translates into CASSPGLARNNEQFF. The variable domain in full, with the rest retrieved from reference TRBV18 and TRBJ2-1, is NAGVMQNPRHLVRRRGQEARLRCSPMKGHSHVYWYRQLPEEGLKFMVYLQKENIIDESGMPKERFSAEFPKEGPSILRIQQVVRGDSAAYFCASSPGLARNNEQFFGPGTRLTVL.

The gene calls are TRBV14 and TRBJ2-7, with 9 bases matching TRBD1. This CDR3 is built from 15 residues. Germline V CDR1 and CDR2: SGHDN, FVKESK. V shed 6 bases and J 5 bases; nucleotides not matched to a gene: 11. The chain's CDR3 is CASSQQGAGVNEQYF. CDR3 coding DNA: TGTGCCAGCAGTCAACAGGGGGCGGGGGTCAACGAGCAGTACTTC.

The rearrangement joins TRBV6-1 to TRBJ2-5, with 7 bases aligning to TRBD2. This CDR3 is 16 amino acids long. J was trimmed by 1 base and V by 1 base; bases with no gene match: 6. Germline lookup yields CDR1 MNHNS and CDR2 SASEGT. In DNA form, the CDR3 reads TGTGCCAGCAGTGAAGGGGACTACTGGGCCCAAGAGACCCAGTACTTC. It codes for CASSEGDYWAQETQYF.

This chain uses TRBV10-3 with TRBJ2-2; 9 bases line up with TRBD1. The J segment lost 5 bases and the V segment lost 5 bases, leaving 3 bases of the junction unmatched. Looked up from germline, CDR1 is ENHRY and CDR2 is SYGVKD. The CDR3 runs 14 residues. CDR3 nucleotides: TGTGCCATCAGTCGACAGGGGGGGACCGGGGAGCTGTTTTTT. Its translation: CAISRQGGTGELFF.

This chain joins TRBV7-2 and TRBJ2-1; TRBD2 might be the D (6 bases). This CDR3 comprises 16 residues. Germline CDR1 reads SGHTA; CDR2 reads FQGNSA. Trimming left V 3 bases short and J 4 bases short, with 16 bases between. The chain's CDR3 is CASSLGASAVYNEQFF. As DNA, the CDR3 is TGTGCCAGCAGCTTGGGAGCTAGCGCGGTTTACAATGAGCAGTTCTTC. The complete variable domain, with remaining parts taken from reference TRBV7-2 and TRBJ2-1, reads GAGVSQSPSNKVTEKGKDVELRCDPISGHTALYWYRQSLGQGLEFLIYFQGNSAPDKSGLPSDRFSAERTGGSVSTLTIQRTQQEDSAVYLCASSLGASAVYNEQFFGPGTRLTVL.

The J gene is TRBJ2-3, the V gene TRBV19; D possibly corresponds to TRBD1 (5 bases). CDR3 length: 13 residues. CDR1 LNHDA and CDR2 SQIVND come from the germline V gene (reference sequence). Trimming took 6 bases from V and 3 from J, leaving 10 bases between them. CDR3 bases: TGTGCCAGTAGGTCGTCAGGGACAGATACGCAGTATTTT. This sequence encodes CASRSSGTDTQYF.

The CDR3 nucleotides read TGCGCCAGCAGCCCCCCGGGGACGACAGGGATTAATTCACCCCTCCACTTT. Protein sequence: CASSPPGTTGINSPLHF. The chain joins TRBV5-1 to TRBJ1-6, with 7 positions matching TRBD1. The V gene end was trimmed by 4 bases and the J gene end by 6 bases; junction bases not matched to a gene: 13. The CDR3 extends over 17 amino acids. Germline CDR1 SGHRS, CDR2 YFSETQ.

This clone was seen once. The chain combines TRBV5-5 with TRBJ1-1; D is ambiguous. This CDR3 has 13 residues. Germline lookup yields CDR1 SGHKS and CDR2 YYEKEE (reference sequence). Trimming left V 0 bases short and J 2 bases short, with 5 bases between. The CDR3 DNA is TGTGCCAGCAGCTTGGTAATAAACACTGAAGCTTTCTTT. Protein product: CASSLVINTEAFF.

V and J are TRBV19 and TRBJ1-3, with 7 bases that match TRBD1. Germline trimming cut 4 bases from V and 0 bases from J; bases unmatched to any gene: 18. Germline V CDR1 and CDR2: LNHDA, SQIVND (reference sequence). The CDR3 is made up of 20 amino acids. CDR3: CASSKATGTADYRSGNTIYF. The CDR3, as DNA: TGTGCCAGTAGTAAAGCAACCGGGACAGCCGACTACCGCTCTGGAAACACCATATATTTT. Complete variable domain (other parts from reference TRBV19 and TRBJ1-3): DGGITQSPKYLFRKEGQNVTLSCEQNLNHDAMYWYRQDPGQGLRLIYYSQIVNDFQKGDIAEGYSVSREKKESFPLTVTSAQKNPTAFYLCASSKATGTADYRSGNTIYFGEGSWLTVV.

The chain employs TRBV28 and TRBJ1-3; 8 bases line up with TRBD1. Germline lookup yields CDR1 MDHEN and CDR2 SYDVKM. CDR3 length: 16 amino acids. With V trimmed by 6 bases and J by 4 bases, 11 bases remained unmatched. CDR3 in amino acids: CASSTPSSGGGNTIYF. The CDR3 DNA follows: TGTGCCAGCAGCACCCCCTCGTCAGGGGGCGGAAACACCATATATTTT.

This clone was seen more than once but under ten times. The chain uses TRBV18 and TRBJ1-1; D is ambiguous. The V end lost 4 bases, the J end lost 6 bases, and 9 bases lay between the germline ends. The CDR3 has 12 residues. The germline V gene has CDR1 KGHSH and CDR2 LQKENI. The CDR3 coding sequence is TGTGCCAGCTCACAGGGAGGGTCTGAAGCTTTCTTT. This translates into CASSQGGSEAFF.

The chain combines TRBV19 with TRBJ1-2, with D perhaps matching TRBD1 (5 bases). CDR3 size: 17 residues. With 3 bases removed from V and 0 bases from J, the gap between germline ends came to 17 bases. CDR1 LNHDA and CDR2 SQIVND come from the germline V gene (reference sequence). The CDR3 sequence: CASSIGQGRGANYGYTF. For the CDR3, the DNA is TGTGCCAGTAGTATCGGCCAGGGCCGCGGAGCTAACTATGGCTACACCTTC.

The J gene is TRBJ1-1, the V gene TRBV19; D may be TRBD1 (6 bases). The CDR3 is 14 residues long. Trimming took off 7 bases at V and 1 base at J, with 13 bases between the two ends. Germline V gene data show CDR1 as LNHDA and CDR2 as SQIVND (reference sequence). CDR3 residues: CASIEGTSNTEAFF. In DNA form, the CDR3 reads TGTGCCAGTATCGAAGGGACATCGAACACTGAAGCTTTCTTT.